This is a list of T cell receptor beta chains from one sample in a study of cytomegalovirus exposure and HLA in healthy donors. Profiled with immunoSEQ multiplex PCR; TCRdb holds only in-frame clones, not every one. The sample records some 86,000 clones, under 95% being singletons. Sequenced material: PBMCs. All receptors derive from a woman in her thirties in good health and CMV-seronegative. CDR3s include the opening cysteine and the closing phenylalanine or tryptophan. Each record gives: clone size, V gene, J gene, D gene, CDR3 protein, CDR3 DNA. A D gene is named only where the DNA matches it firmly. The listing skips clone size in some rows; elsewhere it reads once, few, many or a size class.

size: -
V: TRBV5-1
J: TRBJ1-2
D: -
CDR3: CASSLSGIIAANYGYTF
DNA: TGCGCCAGCAGCTTGTCGGGAATTATCGCAGCTAACTATGGCTACACCTTC

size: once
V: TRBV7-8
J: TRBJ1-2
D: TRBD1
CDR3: CASLQGVLLYKGYTF
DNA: TGTGCCAGCCTACAGGGGGTCCTTCTGTATAAGGGCTACACCTTC

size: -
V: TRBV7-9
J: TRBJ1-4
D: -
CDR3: CASSVFDGGWVEKLFF
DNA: TGTGCCAGCAGCGTTTTCGACGGGGGTTGGGTTGAAAAACTGTTTTTT

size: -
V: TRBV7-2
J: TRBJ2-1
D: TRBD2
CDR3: CASSLARVAGGLNEQFF
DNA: TGTGCCAGCAGCTTAGCGAGGGTAGCGGGGGGGCTGAATGAGCAGTTCTTC

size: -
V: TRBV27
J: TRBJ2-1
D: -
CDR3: CASSLGGKFNEQFF
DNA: TGTGCCAGCAGTTTAGGAGGGAAATTCAATGAGCAGTTCTTC

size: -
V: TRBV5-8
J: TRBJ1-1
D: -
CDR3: CASSLAGTMNTEAFF
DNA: TGTGCCAGCAGCTTGGCCGGGACTATGAACACTGAAGCTTTCTTT

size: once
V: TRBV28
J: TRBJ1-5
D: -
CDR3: CASSLPGGWQPQHF
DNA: TGTGCCAGCAGCCTCCCCGGGGGATGGCAGCCCCAGCATTTT

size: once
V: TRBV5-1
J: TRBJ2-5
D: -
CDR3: CASSLSGIQETQYF
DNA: TGCGCCAGCAGCTTGTCAGGGATACAAGAGACCCAGTACTTC

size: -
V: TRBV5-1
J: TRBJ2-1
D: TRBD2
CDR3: CASSLGSSGSELGGEQFF
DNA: TGCGCCAGCAGCTTGGGGTCTAGCGGGAGTGAACTGGGAGGTGAGCAGTTCTTC

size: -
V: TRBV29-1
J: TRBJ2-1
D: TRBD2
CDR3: CSVGGGLSGRLYNEQFF
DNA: TGCAGCGTTGGGGGGGGCCTAAGCGGGAGGCTCTACAATGAGCAGTTCTTC

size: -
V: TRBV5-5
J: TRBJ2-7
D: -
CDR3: CASSLSLYEQYF
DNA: TGTGCCAGCAGCTTGTCCCTCTACGAGCAGTACTTC

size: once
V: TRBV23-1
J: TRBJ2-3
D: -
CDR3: CVLGSTDTQYF
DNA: TGCGTCCTCGGTAGCACAGATACGCAGTATTTT

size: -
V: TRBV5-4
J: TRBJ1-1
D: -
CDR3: CASSFTGTEAFF
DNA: TGTGCCAGCAGCTTTACAGGGACTGAAGCTTTCTTT

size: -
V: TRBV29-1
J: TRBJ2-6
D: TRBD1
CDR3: CSVEGTGGSGANVLTF
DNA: TGCAGCGTTGAAGGGACAGGGGGCTCTGGGGCCAACGTCCTGACTTTC

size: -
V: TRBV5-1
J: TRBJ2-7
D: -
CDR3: CASGSDGSSYEQYF
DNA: TGCGCCAGCGGGTCCGACGGGAGCTCCTACGAGCAGTACTTC

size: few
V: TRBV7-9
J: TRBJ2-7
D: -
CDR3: CASSLLQGMSNEQYF
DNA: TGTGCCAGCAGCTTATTGCAGGGAATGAGCAACGAGCAGTACTTC

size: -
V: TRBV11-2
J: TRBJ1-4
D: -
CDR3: CASSGVKGKRVANEKLFF
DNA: TGTGCCAGCAGCGGGGTAAAGGGCAAGAGGGTGGCTAATGAAAAACTGTTTTTT

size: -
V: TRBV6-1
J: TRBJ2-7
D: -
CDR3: CASSLRDSTYEQYF
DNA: TGTGCCAGCAGTCTGAGGGACTCTACCTACGAGCAGTACTTC

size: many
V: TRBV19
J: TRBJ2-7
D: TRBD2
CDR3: CASSMASGGPLSYEQYF
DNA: TGTGCCAGTAGTATGGCTAGCGGGGGGCCCTTGTCCTACGAGCAGTACTTC

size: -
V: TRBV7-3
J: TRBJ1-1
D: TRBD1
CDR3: CASKPTGGLMNTEAFF
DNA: TGTGCCAGCAAACCGACAGGGGGCTTAATGAACACTGAAGCTTTCTTT

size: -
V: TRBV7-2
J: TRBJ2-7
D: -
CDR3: CASSSGREKNEQYF
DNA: TGTGCCAGCAGCTCTGGCAGGGAAAAAAACGAGCAGTACTTC

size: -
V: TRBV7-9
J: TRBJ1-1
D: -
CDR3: CASSFGQTNTEAFF
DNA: TGTGCCAGCAGCTTTGGACAAACGAACACTGAAGCTTTCTTT

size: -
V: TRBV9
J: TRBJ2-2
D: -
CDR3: CASSVGLLGELFF
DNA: TGTGCCAGCAGCGTAGGACTTTTAGGGGAGCTGTTTTTT

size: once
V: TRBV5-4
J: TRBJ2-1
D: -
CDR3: CASSHVLGPYNEQFF
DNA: TGTGCCAGCAGCCACGTACTAGGGCCCTACAATGAGCAGTTCTTC

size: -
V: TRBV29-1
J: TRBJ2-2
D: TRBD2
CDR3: CSVVQREGRLGTGELFF
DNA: TGCAGCGTCGTCCAGCGGGAGGGCCGTCTGGGGACCGGGGAGCTGTTTTTT

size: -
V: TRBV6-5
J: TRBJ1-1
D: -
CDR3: CASSYISRLDTEAFF
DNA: TGTGCCAGCAGTTACATTTCCAGGTTGGACACTGAAGCTTTCTTT

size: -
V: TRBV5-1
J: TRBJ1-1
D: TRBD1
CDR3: CASSLGQDRTEAFF
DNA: TGCGCCAGCAGCTTAGGACAGGACCGCACTGAAGCTTTCTTT

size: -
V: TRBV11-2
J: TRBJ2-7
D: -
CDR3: CASSLVSPGGYEQYF
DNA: TGTGCCAGCAGCTTAGTCTCTCCCGGCGGCTACGAGCAGTACTTC

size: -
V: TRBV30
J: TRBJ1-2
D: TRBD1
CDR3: CAWSTGVVGYTF
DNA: TGTGCCTGGAGTACAGGGGTAGTTGGCTACACCTTC

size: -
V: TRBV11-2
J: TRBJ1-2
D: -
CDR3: CASSFHPWGGVRGYTF
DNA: TGTGCCAGCAGCTTCCACCCCTGGGGGGGGGTAAGAGGCTACACCTTC

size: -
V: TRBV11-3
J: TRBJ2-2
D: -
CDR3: CASSLGTGTGELFF
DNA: TGTGCCAGCAGCCTTGGTACGGGCACCGGGGAGCTGTTTTTT

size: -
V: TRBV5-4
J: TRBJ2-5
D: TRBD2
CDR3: CASSLASRGLAGETQYF
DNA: TGTGCCAGCAGCTTGGCTAGTAGGGGACTAGCGGGAGAGACCCAGTACTTC

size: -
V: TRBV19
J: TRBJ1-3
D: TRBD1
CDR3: CAEQPHGRSGGFSGNTIYF
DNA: TGTGCCGAACAACCTCACGGGCGATCAGGGGGGTTTTCTGGAAACACCATATATTTT

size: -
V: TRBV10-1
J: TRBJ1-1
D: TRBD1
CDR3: CASPPGTAPRNEAFF
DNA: TGCGCCAGCCCACCAGGGACAGCCCCGCGAAATGAAGCTTTCTTT

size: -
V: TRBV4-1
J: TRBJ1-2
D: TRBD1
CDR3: CASSRLGQKPHYGYTF
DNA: TGCGCCAGCAGCCGCCTGGGACAGAAGCCGCACTATGGCTACACCTTC

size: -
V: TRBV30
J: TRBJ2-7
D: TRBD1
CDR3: CAWGHGTASYEQYF
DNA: TGTGCCTGGGGGCATGGGACAGCCTCGTACGAGCAGTACTTC

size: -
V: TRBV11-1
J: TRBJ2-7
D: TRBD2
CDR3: CASSSGVAGRFEQYF
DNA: TGTGCCAGCAGCTCGGGTGTTGCCGGGAGGTTCGAGCAGTACTTC

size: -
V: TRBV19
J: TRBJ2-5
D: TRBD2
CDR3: CASSPRTSGVRETQYF
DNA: TGTGCCAGTAGTCCTAGGACTAGCGGGGTACGAGAGACCCAGTACTTC

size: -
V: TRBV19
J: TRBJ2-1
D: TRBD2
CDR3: CASSIERSGREYNEQFF
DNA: TGTGCCAGTAGTATTGAGAGGAGCGGGAGGGAATACAATGAGCAGTTCTTC

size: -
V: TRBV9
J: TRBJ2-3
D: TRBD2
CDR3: CASSVGIGGGTTDTQYF
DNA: TGTGCCAGCAGCGTAGGGATCGGCGGGGGGACTACAGATACGCAGTATTTT

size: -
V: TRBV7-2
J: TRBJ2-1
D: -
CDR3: CASSLSYEQFF
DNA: TGTGCCAGCAGCTTAAGCTATGAGCAGTTCTTC

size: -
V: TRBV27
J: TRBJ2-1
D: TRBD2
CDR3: CASPIPLAGVGNEQFF
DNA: TGTGCCAGCCCAATACCCCTAGCGGGAGTAGGTAATGAGCAGTTCTTC

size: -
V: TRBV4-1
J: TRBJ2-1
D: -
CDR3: CASSQDRGWSSYNEQFF
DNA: TGCGCCAGCAGCCAAGACCGGGGGTGGAGCTCCTACAATGAGCAGTTCTTC

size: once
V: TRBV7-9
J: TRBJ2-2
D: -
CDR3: CASSLITENTGELFF
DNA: TGTGCCAGCAGCTTAATAACAGAGAACACCGGGGAGCTGTTTTTT

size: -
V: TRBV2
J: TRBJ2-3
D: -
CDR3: CASSGRRLTDTQYF
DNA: TGTGCCAGCAGTGGGCGCAGACTCACAGATACGCAGTATTTT

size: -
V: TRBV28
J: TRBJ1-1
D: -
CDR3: CASSFTVRRLNTEAFF
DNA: TGTGCCAGCAGTTTTACGGTTCGGAGGTTGAACACTGAAGCTTTCTTT

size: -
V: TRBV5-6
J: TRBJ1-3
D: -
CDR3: CASSLAGIGNTIYF
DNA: TGTGCCAGCAGCTTGGCAGGGATCGGAAACACCATATATTTT

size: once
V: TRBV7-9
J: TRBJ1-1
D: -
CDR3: CASSSIQAFF
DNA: TGTGCCAGCAGCTCAATTCAAGCTTTCTTT

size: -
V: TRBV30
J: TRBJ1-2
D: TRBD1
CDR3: CAWRTPGTGGVGYTF
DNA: TGTGCCTGGAGGACACCCGGGACAGGGGGTGTTGGCTACACCTTC

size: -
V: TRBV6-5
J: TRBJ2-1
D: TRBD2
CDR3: CASSQFGTSGSKTFF
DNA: TGTGCCAGCAGTCAATTCGGGACTAGCGGGAGCAAAACCTTCTTC

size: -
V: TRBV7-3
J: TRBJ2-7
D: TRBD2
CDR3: CASSLTAGLAYEQYF
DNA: TGTGCCAGCAGCCTAACCGCGGGACTAGCTTACGAGCAGTACTTC

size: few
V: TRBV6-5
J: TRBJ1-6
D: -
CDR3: CASSPWENSPLHF
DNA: TGTGCCAGCAGTCCGTGGGAGAATTCACCCCTCCACTTT

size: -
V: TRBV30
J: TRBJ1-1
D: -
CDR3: CAWRWQLNTEAFF
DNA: TGTGCCTGGAGGTGGCAACTGAACACTGAAGCTTTCTTT

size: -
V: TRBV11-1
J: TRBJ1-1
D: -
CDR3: CASSLRGYTEAFF
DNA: TGTGCCAGCAGCTTGAGGGGGTACACTGAAGCTTTCTTT